Sequencing of this TCR beta chain was carried out in a study of blood T cells in healthy people across ages. Germline CDR1 reads SGHTA; CDR2 reads FQGTGA. This CDR3 contains 14 residues. Losses at the gene ends were 0 bases for V and 6 bases for J; bases not matched to a gene: 1. Per sample, at least 6 micrograms of total RNA were extracted. Using a J-beta primer mix together with a sample-barcoded 5' primer, a second PCR was run for roughly 6 to 11 cycles. TCRdb reanalysed the 5' RACE reads using MiXCR and keeps one entry per CDR3 protein. The sample contains 1.5 million to 1.9 million distinct CDR3 sequences, about 45% of which appear only once. This clonotype was detected only once. What it binds is not known. Study findings and constraints: Long-lived donors had more naive CD4+ cells and higher diversity than aged donors.

Specimen: blood. The source is a young woman in good health. The rearrangement uses TRBV7-3 and TRBJ2-1, with 8 bases matching TRBD2. The CDR3 loop reads CASSLTGRANEQFF. CDR3 in DNA: TGTGCCAGCAGCTTAACCGGGAGGGCCAATGAGCAGTTCTTC.